This TCR beta chain was obtained from a study of T cells after yellow fever vaccination (dated by TCRdb to between 2018 and 2021). Looking at the study overall: Memory subsets (EM, EMRA, CM and Tscm) were sorted on a BD FACS Aria III using CD3, CD45RA, CCR7 and CD95 staining. To track T-cell clones before and after primary and booster YFV17D yellow fever vaccination, bulk TCR alpha and beta repertoires were sequenced longitudinally. Two healthy male donors, one aged 18 to 30 and one aged 30 to 40 years, made up the cohort. The SMART-Seq v4 Ultra Low Input RNA kit was used to prepare libraries from fractions with low cell numbers. Sorting of memory subsets took place on days 0, 15 and 45 and at 18 months after primary vaccination, as well as on days 0, 15 and 45 after the 30-year booster. Blood samples were taken at several timepoints before and after primary and secondary immunization, and bulk PBMC replicates and cell subsets were isolated. The investigation overall reported the following: The secondary T-cell response was weaker than the primary response but faster, peaking on day 5 instead of day 15. Most clones expanded after primary vaccination (96% of CD4 and roughly 91% of CD8) were re-detected after the booster, suggesting that broad memory maintenance occurred. In the sorted memory subsets on day 0, nearly all vaccine-responding clonotypes were below the level of detection. The study included only two donors, which limits how far the findings can be generalized. A small share of clonotypes was detected in both CD4 and CD8 compartments, with the overlap likely arising from convergent recombination. FACS-sorted repertoires could contain abundant contaminating clonotypes from the bulk population, so computational filtering was required.

The intended sense of this specimen's treatment or condition label: live attenuated yellow fever vaccine strain. PBMCs were isolated from peripheral blood using a standard Ficoll-Paque protocol. RNA from sorted memory subsets was extracted with the RNeasy Micro Kit. TCR cDNA was synthesized by 5'RACE template switching, through which a universal primer site and unique molecular identifiers were introduced. Priming for cDNA synthesis came from both the TCR alpha and TCR beta constant segments. Two PCR steps were used to amplify libraries, with sample barcodes and sequencing adapters being added in the second step. Sequencing of libraries was performed on Illumina HiSeq 2500 (2x100 bp) or NovaSeq (2x150 bp). The original methods were these. Demultiplexing of reads and collapsing into UMI consensus sequences were performed with MIGEC, and V(D)J alignment was carried out with MiXCR. Vaccine-responding clonotypes were identified with edgeR using replicate PBMC samples, with FDR below 0.01 and a log2 fold change above 5 up to day 15 being required. Each bulk clonotype received a CD4 or CD8 identity based on whether the sequenced CD4 or CD8 repertoire contained that clonotype at higher abundance. To estimate the distribution of each clone across memory phenotypes, clonotype frequencies in memory subsets were weighted by FACS-sorted cell numbers. TCRdb reworked the public reads: Q25 trimming with fastp, MiXCR clone assembly, productive beta chains retained. Each CDR3 protein appears once, grouped with its most common genes and DNA. The V and J calls and clone size come from TCRdb's table, not from the authors' own analysis. Counted in this sample were about 12,000 distinct CDR3 sequences; approximately 4.9% of them appeared once. 51% of the sample comes from the top ten.

Many counts were recorded for this clonotype. The record has no base qualities; no much larger clone is one base away. From cysteine to phenylalanine, the CDR3 is 15 amino acids long. Only CDR3 DNA remains: 45 bases, in frame from the first base. V has 1 base trimmed and J has 3 bases trimmed; junction bases matching no gene number 6. Looking up the germline V gene yields CDR1 SGDLS and CDR2 YYNGEE. The chain is made from TRBV9 and TRBJ2-7; 8 bases in the junction line up with TRBD2. The sample consisted of PBMCs, either bulk or a sorted T-cell subset (CD4+, CD8+, memory, or dextramer-sorted; not recorded which), taken 45 days after the yellow fever booster vaccination. The source of this sequence is a young man who received the YFV17D yellow fever vaccine. The DNA is TGTGCCAGCAGCGTAAGTAATAGCGGGGTCTACGAGCAGTACTTC. This codes for CASSVSNSGVYEQYF.